This entry features one T cell receptor beta chain sequence. Its antigen remains unknown. This entry is derived from a study of radiation and T cells in renal cell carcinoma. Whole-study context: Nephrectomy followed 15 Gy stereotactic body radiation by 4 weeks. Notes on the study in general: In blood, top tumor clones expanded by 2 weeks, shrinking by 4. Without pretreatment biopsies, baseline tumor clonotype presence was undetermined.

Germline lookup yields CDR1 SGHRS and CDR2 YFSETQ. The V and J ends lost 0 bases and 4 bases, in that order; junction bases with no gene match: 5. CDR3 length equals 15 residues. Time point in this sample: baseline pretreatment blood. Regarding treatment: 15 Gy SBRT to primary tumor, nephrectomy 4 weeks later. TCRdb's copy holds only in-frame clones and misses some; the assay was immunoSEQ multiplex PCR. The data hold roughly 130,000 clones, with around nine tenths observed a single time. The chain uses TRBV5-1 and TRBJ1-2, with 8 bases matching TRBD1. This receptor was obtained from a woman in her fifties or sixties with renal cell carcinoma. The sequencing used blood, collected from a patient whose treatment included radiotherapy and nephrectomy. This CDR3 reads CASSLALGQGYGYTF. The CDR3 DNA reads as TGCGCCAGCAGCTTGGCCCTAGGACAGGGCTATGGCTACACCTTC. Full variable domain (remainder filled in from reference TRBV5-1 and TRBJ1-2): KAGVTQTPRYLIKTRGQQVTLSCSPISGHRSVSWYQQTPGQGLQFLFEYFSETQRNKGNFPGRFSGRQFSNSRSEMNVSTLELGDSALYLCASSLALGQGYGYTFGSGTRLTVV.